This note documents a single T cell receptor (beta chain) sequence. The sort gate was single viable CD3+CD4+CD8-CD45RO+ cells for memory CD4+ T cells. This entry belongs to a study of memory CD4+ T cells and cytomegalovirus serostatus. TCRdb's table, derived via immunoSEQ multiplex PCR, lists solely in-frame clones and lacks some. This sample has 46,000 or so clones, with around 78% found just once. The V end was cut by 6 bases, the J end by 3 bases, with 17 bases between. CDR3 size: 15 residues. Germline lookup yields CDR1 SGHRS and CDR2 YFSETQ. This TCR derives from an adult in good health and CMV-seronegative. The sample was memory CD4+ T cells from blood. The chain links TRBV5-1 to TRBJ2-3; D unclear. CDR3 in DNA: TGCGCCAGCACCAAGTGGGCGGTGGGGACAGATACGCAGTATTTT. Encoded protein: CASTKWAVGTDTQYF.